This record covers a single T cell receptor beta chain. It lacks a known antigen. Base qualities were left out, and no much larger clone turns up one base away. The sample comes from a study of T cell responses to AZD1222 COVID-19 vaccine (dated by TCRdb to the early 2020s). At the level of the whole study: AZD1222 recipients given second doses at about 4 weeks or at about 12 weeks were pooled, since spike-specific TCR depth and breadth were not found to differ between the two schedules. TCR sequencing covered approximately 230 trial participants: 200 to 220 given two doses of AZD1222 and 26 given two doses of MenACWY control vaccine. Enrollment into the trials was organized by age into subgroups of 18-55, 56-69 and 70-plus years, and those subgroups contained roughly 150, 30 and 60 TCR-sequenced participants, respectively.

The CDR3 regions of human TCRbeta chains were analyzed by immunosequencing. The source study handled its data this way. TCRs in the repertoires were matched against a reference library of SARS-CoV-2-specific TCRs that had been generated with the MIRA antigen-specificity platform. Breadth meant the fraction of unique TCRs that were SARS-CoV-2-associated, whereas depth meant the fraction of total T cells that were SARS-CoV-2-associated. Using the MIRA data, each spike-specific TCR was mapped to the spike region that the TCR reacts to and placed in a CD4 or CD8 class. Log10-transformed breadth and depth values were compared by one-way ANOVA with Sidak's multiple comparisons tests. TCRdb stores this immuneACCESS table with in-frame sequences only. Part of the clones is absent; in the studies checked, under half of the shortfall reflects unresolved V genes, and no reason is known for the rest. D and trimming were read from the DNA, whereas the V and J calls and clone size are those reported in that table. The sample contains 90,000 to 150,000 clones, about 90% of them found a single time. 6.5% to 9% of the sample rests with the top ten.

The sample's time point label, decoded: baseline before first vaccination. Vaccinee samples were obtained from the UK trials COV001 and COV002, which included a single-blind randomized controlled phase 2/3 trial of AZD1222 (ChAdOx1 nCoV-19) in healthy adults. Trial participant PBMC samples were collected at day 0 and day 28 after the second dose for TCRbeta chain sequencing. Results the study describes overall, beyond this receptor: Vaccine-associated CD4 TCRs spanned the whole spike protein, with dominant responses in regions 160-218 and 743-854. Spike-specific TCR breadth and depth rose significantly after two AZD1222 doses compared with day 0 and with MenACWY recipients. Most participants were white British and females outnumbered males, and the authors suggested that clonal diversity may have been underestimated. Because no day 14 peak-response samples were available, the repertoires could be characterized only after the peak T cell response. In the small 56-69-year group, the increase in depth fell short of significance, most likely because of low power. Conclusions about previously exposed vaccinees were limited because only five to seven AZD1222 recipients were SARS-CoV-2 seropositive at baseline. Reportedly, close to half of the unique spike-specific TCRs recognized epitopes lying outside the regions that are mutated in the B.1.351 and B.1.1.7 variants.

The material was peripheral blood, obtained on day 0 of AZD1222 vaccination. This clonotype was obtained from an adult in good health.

The CDR3 here reads CASSSRSAGGVAFF. The nucleotide sequence reads TGTGCCAGCAGTTCCCGGTCCGCGGGGGGGGTAGCTTTCTTT. Recombination connected TRBV7-6 to TRBJ1-1; TRBD1 is possibly the D segment (5 matching bases). The V and J ends are trimmed by 6 bases and 10 bases, leaving 21 bases between them. Via the germline V gene, CDR1 is SGHVS and CDR2 FNYEAQ. The CDR3 numbers 14 residues from cysteine through phenylalanine. The sequence is cut down to CDR3 DNA, 42 bases in frame from base 1.